Following are 12 T cell receptor beta chains from one sample sequenced in a study of cytomegalovirus exposure and HLA in healthy donors. The PCR employed 60 Vbeta primers together with 13 Jbeta primers. TCRdb keeps only in-frame clones here, not all; method: immunoSEQ multiplex PCR. The table has 130,000 or so clones, under 70% seen once. Sequencing was performed on PBMCs. These receptors were collected from a woman in her fifties or sixties in good health and CMV-seronegative.

The genes are TRBV9 and TRBJ2-1; 10 bases fit TRBD2. The CDR3 extends over 17 amino acids. The junction had 9 bases not matched to a gene; V was cut back by 0 bases and J by 6 bases. Germline lookup yields CDR1 SGDLS and CDR2 YYNGEE. The CDR3 sequence: CASSVVSGRAGVNEQFF. The CDR3 nucleotides are TGTGCCAGCAGCGTAGTCAGCGGGAGGGCCGGGGTCAATGAGCAGTTCTTC. Full variable domain (remainder filled in from reference TRBV9 and TRBJ2-1): DSGVTQTPKHLITATGQRVTLRCSPRSGDLSVYWYQQSLDQGLQFLIQYYNGEERAKGNILERFSAQQFPDLHSELNLSSLELGDSALYFCASSVVSGRAGVNEQFFGPGTRLTVL.

This chain joins TRBV4-2 and TRBJ2-7, with a tentative D call TRBD2 (7 bases). V lost 4 bases to trimming and J lost 2 bases, with 15 bases between them. The CDR3 loop spans 15 amino acids. Germline assignment: CDR1 LGHNA and CDR2 YNFKEQ. CDR3 sequence: CASSPEGGGPYEQYF. DNA for the CDR3: TGTGCCAGCAGCCCCGAGGGAGGGGGACCCTACGAGCAGTACTTC.

The rearrangement joins TRBV11-2 to TRBJ2-1; D not certain. V was trimmed by 5 bases and J by 8 bases, leaving 7 bases between them. The germline V gene has CDR1 SGHAT and CDR2 FQNNGV. This CDR3 has 11 amino acids. In DNA form, the CDR3 reads TGTGCCAGCAGCCCCCTAGATGAGCAGTTCTTC. Its protein is CASSPLDEQFF.

The V and J genes are TRBV12-5 and TRBJ1-2, with 8 bases identical to TRBD1. The CDR3 is 18 amino acids. Trimming removed 2 bases from V and 7 bases from J; junction bases left unmatched: 18. Germline V gene data show CDR1 as LGHNT and CDR2 as FRNRAP. CDR3: CASGLLTWQRQGLSGYTF. The CDR3 DNA reads as TGTGCTAGTGGTTTGCTAACTTGGCAGAGACAGGGGCTCTCTGGCTACACCTTC.

The chain is built from TRBV28 and TRBJ2-3, with 8 bases that match TRBD2. The V and J ends lost 4 bases and 6 bases, in that order; junction bases with no gene match: 9. Germline assignment: CDR1 MDHEN and CDR2 SYDVKM. There are 15 residues in the CDR3. CDR3 sequence reads: CASSSPGGGWDTQYF. The DNA for the CDR3 is TGTGCCAGCAGTTCGCCCGGGGGGGGTTGGGATACGCAGTATTTT.

J is TRBJ1-6 and V is TRBV7-9, with TRBD1 matching over 10 bases. The CDR3 is 15 residues long. V was pared by 2 bases and J by 9 bases, with 4 bases of the junction left unmatched. Germline V gene lookup returns CDR1 SEHNR and CDR2 FQNEAQ (reference sequence). CDR3 bases: TGTGCCAGCAGCTTATGGGGGACAGGGGTTTCACCCCTCCACTTT. This encodes CASSLWGTGVSPLHF.

V and J are TRBV5-6 and TRBJ1-2; D is perhaps TRBD1 (6 bases). The germline V and J ends were trimmed by 4 bases and 3 bases, with 10 bases remaining between them. Germline V gene sequence: CDR1 SGHDT, CDR2 YYEEEE. This CDR3 region has 13 residues. The CDR3 coding sequence is TGTGCCAGCAGCCCGGACAGCTACTATGGCTACACCTTC. It translates to CASSPDSYYGYTF. The whole variable domain, filled in from reference TRBV5-6 and TRBJ1-2, reads DAGVTQSPTHLIKTRGQQVTLRCSPKSGHDTVSWYQQALGQGPQFIFQYYEEEERQRGNFPDRFSGHQFPNYSSELNVNALLLGDSALYLCASSPDSYYGYTFGSGTRLTVV.

This clone was picked up a small number of times. The chain recombines TRBV4-2 with TRBJ2-7; 7 bases map to TRBD2. Germline CDR1 reads LGHNA; CDR2 reads YNFKEQ. This CDR3 is 15 amino acids long. V shed 1 base, J shed 3 bases, and the junction held 6 bases outside the gene matches. CDR3 nucleotide sequence: TGTGCCAGCAGCCAAGGGGCTAGCGGCCTCTACGAGCAGTACTTC. It codes for CASSQGASGLYEQYF.

The chain couples TRBV7-2 to TRBJ2-1, with TRBD2 matching 7 bases. Germline trimming cut 3 bases from V and 8 bases from J; bases unmatched to any gene: 4. This CDR3 contains 13 residues. CDR1 is SGHTA and CDR2 is FQGNSA in the germline V gene. Here the CDR3 DNA reads TGTGCCAGCAGCTTCTCTAGCGGCGATGAGCAGTTCTTC. It specifies CASSFSSGDEQFF.

This clone showed up just a few times. CDR3 residues: CASKQGRGTDTQYF. The CDR3 DNA reads as TGTGCCAGTAAACAGGGGAGAGGGACAGATACGCAGTATTTT. The rearrangement links TRBV19 to TRBJ2-3; the match to TRBD1 covers 7 bases. The trim removed 7 bases at V and 3 bases at J, leaving 7 bases unmatched. Germline V gene sequence: CDR1 LNHDA, CDR2 SQIVND (reference sequence). This CDR3 is built from 14 residues.

V usage is TRBV6-6 and J usage is TRBJ2-7; possibly TRBD2 for D (7 bases). This CDR3 has 14 residues. Trimming took off 0 bases at V and 6 bases at J, with 12 bases between the two ends. Germline V gene sequence: CDR1 MNHNY, CDR2 SVGAGI (reference sequence). CDR3 bases: TGTGCCAGCAGTTACTCGAGGGGGGGGTTCGAGCAGTACTTC. Its translation is CASSYSRGGFEQYF.

Of note for this clone: An end of the junction differs from the germline gene, which may be a read error. The gene calls are TRBV2 and TRBJ2-7, with a possible D match to TRBD2 (6 bases). The germline CDR1 and CDR2 sequences are SNHLY and FYNNEI. The CDR3 has 13 amino acids. The CDR3: CASSLIWRDAPDF. The DNA of the CDR3 is TGTGCCAGCAGCCTAATATGGAGGGACGCGCCGGACTTC.